The 32 T cell receptor beta chains below all came from one sample that was sequenced in a study of T cell repertoires in cytomegalovirus infection. Each CDR3 protein is one row after TCRdb ran MiXCR on the reads. The table shows fewer than 550,000 distinct CDR3 sequences, with approximately 31% occurring only once. The sequenced sample consisted of PBMCs. Every receptor here comes from a human donor in good health (CMV status not recorded). Some clones in this sample may be carry-over from other donors' samples.

This clonotype occurred a few times. The chain uses TRBV5-1 and TRBJ1-1, with TRBD1 matching 9 bases. Germline V gene sequence: CDR1 SGHRS, CDR2 YFSETQ. The CDR3 has 15 amino acids. The ends lost 4 bases at V and 6 bases at J; junction bases unmatched: 10. The DNA of the CDR3 is TGCGCCAGCAGCCGGCTGCCGGGACAGGGATCTGAAGCTTTCTTT. Translating it yields CASSRLPGQGSEAFF.

The chain combines TRBV5-1 with TRBJ1-2; unclear D gene. V dropped 1 base and J dropped 0 bases, with 10 bases sitting between them. The CDR3 extends over 15 amino acids. Germline CDR1 SGHRS, CDR2 YFSETQ. The CDR3 reads CASSLSAGTNYGYTF. DNA of the CDR3: TGCGCCAGCAGCTTGTCAGCCGGCACTAACTATGGCTACACCTTC. The full variable domain, with the rest looked up from reference TRBV5-1 and TRBJ1-2, is KAGVTQTPRYLIKTRGQQVTLSCSPISGHRSVSWYQQTPGQGLQFLFEYFSETQRNKGNFPGRFSGRQFSNSRSEMNVSTLELGDSALYLCASSLSAGTNYGYTFGSGTRLTVV.

V usage is TRBV2 and J usage is TRBJ2-5; TRBD2 agrees at 15 bases. The V segment lost 5 bases and the J segment 5 bases; nucleotides outside the gene matches: 6. Germline V gene lookup returns CDR1 SNHLY and CDR2 FYNNEI. This CDR3 contains 16 residues. The CDR3 sequence is CASSCRTSGRDETQYF. DNA for the CDR3: TGTGCCAGCAGTTGTCGGACTAGCGGGAGGGATGAGACCCAGTACTTC. Using reference TRBV2 and TRBJ2-5 for the parts outside the CDR3, the full variable domain is EPEVTQTPSHQVTQMGQEVILRCVPISNHLYFYWYRQILGQKVEFLVSFYNNEISEKSEIFDDQFSVERPDGSNFTLKIRSTKLEDSAMYFCASSCRTSGRDETQYFGPGTRLLVL.

In its sample, this clonotype was seen a few times. The chain is built from TRBV28 and TRBJ1-5, with D uncertain. This CDR3 has 15 residues. V lost 2 bases, J lost 6 bases, and 14 bases lay in between. Germline CDR1 reads MDHEN; CDR2 reads SYDVKM. CDR3 protein: CASSLVPLAGQPQHF. The CDR3 coding sequence is TGTGCCAGCAGTTTAGTTCCCCTGGCGGGTCAGCCCCAGCATTTT.

This clonotype was seen a few times. The V gene is TRBV28, the J gene TRBJ1-1; possible D gene TRBD1, 5 bases. V was clipped by 2 bases and J by 3 bases, with 10 bases between them. CDR3 size: 14 residues. Per the germline V gene, CDR1 is MDHEN and CDR2 is SYDVKM. CDR3 sequence reads: CASSLELGDTEAFF. DNA of the CDR3: TGTGCCAGCAGTTTAGAGCTGGGGGACACTGAAGCTTTCTTT.

This clonotype was counted many times. As DNA, the CDR3 is TGTGCCAGCAGTTTGGTTGGGGGGGCCAATGAGCAGTTCTTC. Encoded protein: CASSLVGGANEQFF. The chain links TRBV12-3 or TRBV12-4 to TRBJ2-1; D is possibly TRBD2 (7 bases). This CDR3 is 14 amino acids long. The germline V and J ends were trimmed by 3 bases and 6 bases, with 12 bases remaining between them.

With respect to this clonotype: The conserved phenylalanine or tryptophan normally closing the CDR3 is absent here, so this likely arose from a read error. This rearrangement joins TRBV7-2 to TRBJ2-5; no definite D call. Trimming removed 4 bases from V and 3 bases from J, with 3 bases in between. Germline assignment: CDR1 SGHTA and CDR2 FQGNSA. The CDR3 covers 11 residues. The CDR3 sequence is CASSSEETQYL. CDR3 nucleotide sequence: TGTGCCAGCAGCTCAGAAGAGACCCAGTACCTC.

This clonotype was seen only a few times. This chain uses TRBV7-9 with TRBJ1-2, with 8 nucleotides matching TRBD1. Looked up from germline, CDR1 is SEHNR and CDR2 is FQNEAQ (reference sequence). The V segment lost 5 bases and the J segment 3 bases; nucleotides outside the gene matches: 11. The CDR3 loop spans 16 amino acids. The CDR3 nucleotides read TGTGCCAGCAGCGGCCCTAGCAGGGGGCGCGACTATGGCTACACCTTC. The encoded protein is CASSGPSRGRDYGYTF.

The chain joins TRBV7-9 to TRBJ2-5; 8 bases agree with TRBD1. The CDR3 has 16 amino acids. Losses at the gene ends were 5 bases for V and 0 bases for J; bases not matched to a gene: 8. Looked up from germline, CDR1 is SEHNR and CDR2 is FQNEAQ (reference sequence). The CDR3 DNA follows: TGTGCCAGCAGCCCAAGACAGGGGCTGTACCAAGAGACCCAGTACTTC. Residues: CASSPRQGLYQETQYF.

This clonotype was counted between two and nine times. This chain links TRBV5-1 with TRBJ2-7; 8 bases agree with TRBD2. Trimming cost V 3 bases and J 3 bases; bases outside gene matches: 5. The CDR3 spans 14 residues. CDR1 is SGHRS and CDR2 is YFSETQ in the germline V gene. The CDR3 sequence: CASSSTSELYEQYF. CDR3 coding DNA: TGCGCCAGCAGCTCGACTAGCGAACTCTACGAGCAGTACTTC.

This CDR3 reads CASSISGTAPIGAFF. The CDR3 coding sequence is TGTGCCAGTAGTATCTCCGGGACGGCACCTATCGGAGCTTTCTTT. V gene TRBV19 combines with J gene TRBJ1-1, with D possibly matching TRBD1 (5 bases). The V end lost 3 bases, the J end lost 10 bases, and 21 bases lay between the germline ends. The CDR3 is 15 amino acids. Germline-derived CDR1 and CDR2 are LNHDA and SQIVND (reference sequence).

This clonotype was found once. The V and J genes are TRBV14 and TRBJ2-2, with D unresolved. Trimming left V 1 base short and J 7 bases short, with 7 bases between. This CDR3 comprises 13 residues. Germline CDR1 and CDR2: SGHDN and FVKESK. CDR3 DNA: TGTGCCAGCAGCCAAGCGTTAGGCGGGGAGCTGTTTTTT. It is translated as CASSQALGGELFF.

This clonotype was detected only a few times. The chain recombines TRBV6-1 with TRBJ2-1; D not resolved. The CDR3 consists of 15 residues. V shed 7 bases and J shed 0 bases, with 13 bases lying between them. CDR1 and CDR2 from the germline V gene are MNHNS and SASEGT. The CDR3 spells CASNAVSLSYNEQFF. CDR3 DNA sequence: TGTGCCAGCAACGCCGTCAGCCTCTCCTACAATGAGCAGTTCTTC.

Worth noting for this clonotype: The missing conserved phenylalanine or tryptophan at the end of this CDR3 makes a read error likely. V usage is TRBV11-2 and J usage is TRBJ2-5; D is undetermined. CDR1 SGHAT and CDR2 FQNNGV come from the germline V gene. V was cut by 0 bases and J by 7 bases, with 6 bases left in between. The CDR3 runs to 12 residues. The CDR3 coding sequence is TGTGCCAGCAGCTTAGATCTTGGGACCCAGTACTTA. Translation: CASSLDLGTQYL.

This chain connects TRBV5-1 to TRBJ2-7; D gene ambiguous. This CDR3 has 11 residues. From germline, CDR1 is SGHRS and CDR2 YFSETQ. Trimming removed 3 bases at V and 6 bases at J, with 7 bases between. The DNA for the CDR3 is TGCGCCAGCAGCTCTATACGCGAGCAGTACTTC. Translating it yields CASSSIREQYF.

As concerns this clonotype: Compared with germline, one end of the junction differs, possibly owing to a read error. This chain uses TRBV7-9 with TRBJ2-3, with 7 bases that match TRBD1. Germline CDR1 is SEHNR and CDR2 is FQNEAQ (reference sequence). The CDR3 is 18 residues long. CDR3 amino acids: CASSLAPTGVGGQETPYF. CDR3 bases: TGTGCCAGCAGCTTAGCGCCAACAGGGGTCGGAGGCCAAGAGACGCCGTATTTT.

This clonotype has ten or more counts. The chain links TRBV7-2 to TRBJ2-2; no definite D call. Per the germline V gene, CDR1 is SGHTA and CDR2 is FQGNSA. The germline V and J ends were trimmed by 1 base and 0 bases, with 9 bases remaining between them. CDR3 length equals 16 residues. CDR3 region: CASSLELISNTGELFF. CDR3 sequence (DNA): TGTGCCAGCAGCTTAGAACTCATTTCGAACACCGGGGAGCTGTTTTTT.

This clonotype was observed a handful of times. The chain joins TRBV27 to TRBJ1-5, with D unclear. The CDR3 has 13 residues. Germline loops: CDR1 MNHEY, CDR2 SMNVEV (reference sequence). V was clipped by 0 bases and J by 5 bases, with 5 bases between them. This CDR3 is CASSLSFYQPQHF. DNA for the CDR3: TGTGCCAGCAGTTTATCGTTTTATCAGCCCCAGCATTTT.

The chain recombines TRBV29-1 with TRBJ2-3; TRBD1 matches at 7 bases. The CDR3 is 14 amino acids. Germline V gene lookup returns CDR1 SQVTM and CDR2 ANQGSEA. V lost 3 bases to trimming and J lost 0 bases; unmatched junction nucleotides: 3. This CDR3 reads CSVDQTGSTDTQYF. The DNA of the CDR3 is TGCAGCGTTGACCAGACAGGGAGCACAGATACGCAGTATTTT.

The genes are TRBV5-4 and TRBJ1-2, with a weak D call TRBD1 (6 bases). The germline CDR1 and CDR2 sequences are SGHNT and YYREEE (reference sequence). CDR3 size: 14 residues. Trimming left V 4 bases short and J 6 bases short, with 16 bases between. The CDR3 sequence is CASSQGMEVDGYTF. The CDR3 DNA follows: TGTGCCAGCAGCCAGGGGATGGAGGTTGATGGCTACACCTTC.

This clonotype has at least ten counts. This sequence joins TRBV12-3 or TRBV12-4 and TRBJ2-5; weak D call: TRBD2 (5 bases). The CDR3 has 17 residues. V lost 7 bases and J lost 3, with 24 bases in between. The CDR3 bases are TGTGCCAGCACCCTCGGGGAACCCCTTTTAGGCAAAGAGACCCAGTACTTC. As protein: CASTLGEPLLGKETQYF.

In this sample, this clonotype turned up once. The J gene is TRBJ2-5, the V gene TRBV20-1; 11 bases are shared with TRBD2. V shed 4 bases, J shed 3 bases, and the junction held 7 bases outside the gene matches. Germline loops: CDR1 DFQATT, CDR2 SNEGSKA (reference sequence). The CDR3 is 15 residues long. The CDR3 region is CSAIVLTSGEETQYF. The CDR3 coding sequence is TGCAGTGCTATAGTTTTGACTAGCGGGGAAGAGACCCAGTACTTC.

V and J are TRBV6-2 or TRBV6-3 and TRBJ2-7; no firm D call. The V gene's germline CDR1 is MNHEY and CDR2 SVGEGT. Trimming cost V 2 bases and J 6 bases, with 14 bases left between them. The CDR3 has 14 residues. The CDR3 loop reads CASSYETSHTEQYF. For the CDR3, the DNA is TGTGCCAGCAGTTACGAGACATCCCATACCGAGCAGTACTTC.

This clonotype was observed a handful of times. V and J are TRBV14 and TRBJ2-1; the match to TRBD2 covers 9 bases. Germline lookup yields CDR1 SGHDN and CDR2 FVKESK. V lost 2 bases and J lost 7; bases outside the gene matches: 6. The CDR3 is 15 amino acids. Written as DNA, the CDR3 is TGTGCCAGCAGCCAATGGCGGGAGGGGGGAAATGAGCAGTTCTTC. Amino acid sequence: CASSQWREGGNEQFF. The full variable domain, in which reference TRBV14 and TRBJ2-1 provide the parts outside the CDR3, is EAGVTQFPSHSVIEKGQTVTLRCDPISGHDNLYWYRRVMGKEIKFLLHFVKESKQDESGMPNNRFLAERTGGTYSTLKVQPAELEDSGVYFCASSQWREGGNEQFFGPGTRLTVL.

The chain links TRBV12-3 or TRBV12-4 to TRBJ2-3; 8 nucleotides agree with TRBD2. CDR3 length: 15 amino acids. V lost 3 bases, J lost 4 bases, and 6 bases stayed unmatched. Here the CDR3 reads CASSFGSGGSDTQYF. In DNA form, the CDR3 reads TGTGCCAGCAGTTTTGGCAGCGGGGGTTCAGATACGCAGTATTTT.

The chain is built from TRBV20-1 and TRBJ2-3; perhaps TRBD1 as D (6 bases). Trimming removed 0 bases at V and 5 bases at J, with 15 bases between. There are 15 residues in the CDR3. Germline CDR1 and CDR2: DFQATT and SNEGSKA (reference sequence). CDR3 sequence: CSARDPTGREDTQYF. The CDR3 coding sequence is TGCAGTGCTAGAGACCCGACAGGAAGGGAAGATACGCAGTATTTT.

This chain joins TRBV20-1 and TRBJ1-2; no reliable D call. Germline V CDR1 and CDR2: DFQATT, SNEGSKA (reference sequence). Deletions cut 3 bases from V and 4 bases from J, with 12 bases between. The CDR3 contains 13 residues. CDR3 nucleotides: TGCAGTGCTAGGAAACCTGACGGCTATGGCTACACCTTC. Translation: CSARKPDGYGYTF.

In its sample, this clonotype was seen a few times. Germline is not matched at one junction end, which may reflect a read error. The CDR3 region is CANSDEGLGANVLTF. The CDR3 DNA reads TGTGCCAACAGTGACGAAGGGCTCGGGGCCAACGTCCTGACTTTC. The V call is TRBV2, the J call TRBJ2-6, with no clear D. Germline-derived CDR1 and CDR2 are SNHLY and FYNNEI. This CDR3 comprises 15 residues.

This clonotype was counted only a few times. The CDR3 is CSVEEFPGGDQPQHF. Here the CDR3 DNA reads TGCAGCGTTGAAGAATTCCCCGGGGGGGATCAGCCCCAGCATTTT. The chain uses TRBV29-1 and TRBJ1-5; tentative D call: TRBD1 (5 bases). Germline CDR1 and CDR2: SQVTM and ANQGSEA. CDR3 size: 15 residues. V lost 0 bases, J lost 5 bases, and 14 bases lay in between. The whole variable domain, filled in from reference TRBV29-1 and TRBJ1-5, reads SAVISQKPSRDICQRGTSLTIQCQVDSQVTMMFWYRQQPGQSLTLIATANQGSEATYESGFVIDKFPISRPNLTFSTLTVSNMSPEDSSIYLCSVEEFPGGDQPQHFGDGTRLSIL.

Remarks on this clonotype: Since no conserved phenylalanine or tryptophan closes the CDR3, a read error is the likely cause. The V and J genes are TRBV25-1 and TRBJ1-2; D unclear. V was clipped by 4 bases and J by 8 bases, with 14 bases between them. Germline loops: CDR1 MGHDK, CDR2 SYGVNS. This CDR3 has 13 amino acids. This CDR3 is CASSVEAAWGYTL. CDR3 DNA: TGTGCCAGCAGTGTGGAGGCCGCTTGGGGCTACACCTTA.

The sample holds a few counts of this clonotype. The chain joins TRBV7-2 to TRBJ2-3; no firm D call. This CDR3 is 15 amino acids long. Trimming left V 4 bases short and J 0 bases short, with 11 bases between. The V gene's germline CDR1 is SGHTA and CDR2 FQGNSA. The CDR3 sequence: CASSSSSPSTDTQYF. The CDR3 DNA reads as TGTGCCAGCAGCTCTTCCAGTCCTAGCACAGATACGCAGTATTTT.

Concerning this clonotype itself: Mismatch with germline at one junction end may stem from a read error. This sequence joins TRBV7-3 and TRBJ2-2; 10 positions agree with TRBD2. The CDR3 contains 13 residues. Germline V gene lookup returns CDR1 SGHTA and CDR2 FQGTGA. CDR3 region: CASSGGPAGELFF. The CDR3 DNA sequence: TGTGCCAGTAGCGGGGGGCCTGCCGGTGAGCTGTTTTTT.